This is a list of T cell receptor beta chains from one sample in a study of response to subunit inactivated influenza vaccine. TCRdb independently ran MiXCR on the RT-PCR reads; one entry per CDR3 protein. Here the sample spans about 540,000 distinct CDR3 sequences, approximately 22% being singletons. These sequences were also reported in another study, on T cells expressing NK-cell markers.

Specimen: CD4+ T cells sorted from PBMCs, collected 11 to 12 days after vaccination. These receptors were taken from a man aged 45-60 years who received an inactivated influenza vaccine. Both conserved end residues are part of each CDR3. The D gene is left open where the match is weak. A clone size is listed for some rows: how often the clone was seen (once, few, many), or a class if it is expanded.

TRBV20-1	NA	TRBJ2-2	15	NA	TGCAGTGCTAGAGATTCTAGACAGCCAACCGGGGAGCTGTTTTTT	CSARDSRQPTGELFF
TRBV7-6	once	TRBJ1-6	14	NA	TGTGCCAGCAGCTTAGGTGAGGGGGATTCACCCCTCCACTTT	CASSLGEGDSPLHF
TRBV7-9	few	TRBJ1-5	17	NA	TGTGCCAGCAGCTTTGCAGGATCGGGAAGAAGCAATCAGCCCCAGCATTTT	CASSFAGSGRSNQPQHF
TRBV20-1	NA	TRBJ2-1	14	TRBD2	TGCAGTGCTCGGACTAGCGGGACGAGGGATGAGCAGTTCTTC	CSARTSGTRDEQFF
TRBV6-5	few	TRBJ2-2	13	NA	TGTGCCAGCAGCTACGATGACCCTTTGGAGCTGTTTTTT	CASSYDDPLELFF
TRBV5-5	NA	TRBJ2-7	14	TRBD1	TGTGCCAGCAGCTCCCGGGACAGGGACTACGAGCAGTACTTC	CASSSRDRDYEQYF
TRBV7-3	NA	TRBJ2-3	14	TRBD2	TGTGCCAGCAGCTCCAGCGGGAGTTCGGATACGCAGTATTTT	CASSSSGSSDTQYF
TRBV2	few	TRBJ1-4	15	NA	TGTGCCAGCAGTGAAATCGGGACATATAATGAAAAACTGTTTTTT	CASSEIGTYNEKLFF
TRBV25-1	many	TRBJ1-6	14	TRBD1	TGTGCCAGCAGTAAGACAGGGCGGGGTTCACCCCTCCACTTT	CASSKTGRGSPLHF
TRBV5-1	few	TRBJ2-1	17	TRBD2	TGCGCCAGCAGCGTTACGACTAGCGGGGGGTCCTACAATGAGCAGTTCTTC	CASSVTTSGGSYNEQFF
TRBV3-1	many	TRBJ2-5	14	NA	TGTGCCAGCAGCCAAGCGGGGGCAGGCGAGACCCAGTACTTC	CASSQAGAGETQYF
TRBV20-1	few	TRBJ2-1	14	TRBD2	TGCAGTGCTATTTCGGGAGGCCCTTCAGGGGAGCAGTTCTTC	CSAISGGPSGEQFF
TRBV6-2/TRBV6-3	NA	TRBJ2-7	12	TRBD2	TGTGCCAGCAGTAGGACTAGAAGCGAGCAGTACTTC	CASSRTRSEQYF
TRBV7-9	NA	TRBJ2-1	16	NA	TGTGCCAGCAGCCGGAGGGGCCAGGACTCCTACAATGAGCAGTTCTTC	CASSRRGQDSYNEQFF
TRBV7-9	NA	TRBJ2-7	15	TRBD1	TGTGCCAGCACCCCAAGGGGCGGACAGGTCTCCGAGCAGTACTTC	CASTPRGGQVSEQYF
TRBV12-3/TRBV12-4	few	TRBJ1-2	12	NA	TGTGCCAGCAGTCCCCAGAACTATGGCTACACCTTC	CASSPQNYGYTF
TRBV28	NA	TRBJ1-2	13	NA	TGTGCCAGCAGCGGGGGGTGGGAGCGCGGCTACACCTTC	CASSGGWERGYTF
TRBV25-1	NA	TRBJ1-2	12	NA	TGTGCCAGCAGTGGAGGGGATAACGGCTACACCTTC	CASSGGDNGYTF
TRBV20-1	few	TRBJ2-1	14	TRBD1	TGCAGTGCCGAGGGACAGGACTCCTACAATGAGCAGTTCTTC	CSAEGQDSYNEQFF
TRBV6-6	NA	TRBJ2-5	13	NA	TGTGCCAGCAGTTACAACAGGGCTGAGACCCAGTACTTC	CASSYNRAETQYF
TRBV6-1	NA	TRBJ2-5	14	TRBD1	TGTGCCAGCAGAAAAGACAGGGGGCAAGAGACCCAGTACTTC	CASRKDRGQETQYF
TRBV28	few	TRBJ2-7	15	TRBD1	TGTGCCAGCAGTCCCGCCGGGACAGGGGGCTACGAGCAGTACTTC	CASSPAGTGGYEQYF
TRBV5-1	few	TRBJ2-3	16	TRBD2	TGCGCCAGCAGCTTTACCGGGACTAGCTATGCAGATACGCAGTATTTT	CASSFTGTSYADTQYF
TRBV6-1	NA	TRBJ1-2	14	NA	TGTGCCAGCAGACCCTCCATATTGAGGGAGGGCTACACCTTC	CASRPSILREGYTF
TRBV20-1	NA	TRBJ2-3	14	TRBD2	TGCAGTGCCGCCTTAGCGGGGTACACAGATACGCAGTATTTT	CSAALAGYTDTQYF
TRBV4-2	NA	TRBJ2-3	18	TRBD2	TGTGCCAGCAGCCAAGATTTGAGGCTAGCGGGGGACACAGATACGCAGTATTTT	CASSQDLRLAGDTDTQYF
TRBV5-8	few	TRBJ1-1	18	TRBD1	TGTGCCAGCAGCTTGGGTTCTAGGACAGGGGGTAGAAGCACTGAAGCTTTCTTT	CASSLGSRTGGRSTEAFF
TRBV7-8	once	TRBJ2-7	16	TRBD2	TGTGCCAGCAGTTGGGGGACTAGCGGGACCTCCTACGAGCAGTACTTC	CASSWGTSGTSYEQYF
TRBV4-3	NA	TRBJ1-2	16	NA	TGCGCCAGCAGCCAAGACCGCGACGGAAGATGGGGTGGCTACACCTTC	CASSQDRDGRWGGYTF
TRBV5-1	NA	TRBJ2-1	15	TRBD1	TGCGCCAGCAGCCAGGGGACAGGGAGGTTTGATGAGCAGTTCTTC	CASSQGTGRFDEQFF
TRBV10-3	NA	TRBJ2-1	11	NA	TGTGCCATCAGGGGTAACAATGAGCAGTTCTTC	CAIRGNNEQFF
TRBV5-1	few	TRBJ2-5	13	NA	TGCGCCAGCAGCTTTAGGCCCGAGGAGACCCAGTACTTC	CASSFRPEETQYF
TRBV7-9	few	TRBJ1-1	15	TRBD1	TGTGCCAGCAACGACAGGGATTCAATGAACACTGAAGCTTTCTTT	CASNDRDSMNTEAFF
TRBV3-1	few	TRBJ1-2	13	NA	TGTGCCAGCAGCCAAGCTAGGACGGGGCGCTACACCTTC	CASSQARTGRYTF
TRBV4-3	few	TRBJ2-7	15	TRBD2	TGCGCCAGCAGCCAACGGCCTAGCGGGAGCTACGAGCAGTACTTC	CASSQRPSGSYEQYF
TRBV2	few	TRBJ2-7	12	TRBD2	TGTGCCAGCAGTCGGACTAGCCACGAGCAGTACTTC	CASSRTSHEQYF
TRBV28	many	TRBJ1-1	14	NA	TGTGCCAGCAGTCCCCTTGGGGGGAGCCCTGAAGCTTTCTTT	CASSPLGGSPEAFF
TRBV7-9	many	TRBJ2-7	14	TRBD2	TGTGCCAGCAGCTTTGGCGGGGGGGCTCACGAGCAGTACTTC	CASSFGGGAHEQYF
TRBV20-1	NA	TRBJ1-2	13	NA	TGCAGTGCTCCGACTCGGGCTAACTATGGCTACACCTTC	CSAPTRANYGYTF
TRBV30	few	TRBJ2-2	13	TRBD2	TGTGCTCTGACTAGCGACTACACCGGGGAGCTGTTTTTT	CALTSDYTGELFF
TRBV28	NA	TRBJ2-1	15	NA	TGTGCCAGCAGGTTAGCCCCAGGGTCATACAATGAGCAGTTCTTC	CASRLAPGSYNEQFF
TRBV7-2	NA	TRBJ2-3	17	TRBD2	TGTGCCAGCAGCATCAAAGGGACTAGCGGGGGTTTCGGTACGCAGTATTTT	CASSIKGTSGGFGTQYF
TRBV2	NA	TRBJ1-5	16	NA	TGTGCCAGCAGTGAAGGGTGGGGGGCACAGGCTCAGCCCCAGCATTTT	CASSEGWGAQAQPQHF
TRBV28	NA	TRBJ2-1	16	TRBD2	TGTGCCACCAGGATAGGACTAGCGGGAACCTACAATGAGCAGTTCTTC	CATRIGLAGTYNEQFF
TRBV7-2	NA	TRBJ1-4	13	NA	TGTGCCAGCAGCCTCTTTTCGGGGGAAAAACTGTTTTTT	CASSLFSGEKLFF
TRBV7-9	NA	TRBJ2-1	16	TRBD2	TGTGCCAGCAGCTCAGGACTAGCGGGAGGGGGTGATGAGCAGTTCTTC	CASSSGLAGGGDEQFF
TRBV3-1	NA	TRBJ1-1	14	TRBD1	TGTGCCAGCAGCCAACGACAGGGGGCCTCTGAAGCTTTCTTT	CASSQRQGASEAFF
TRBV20-1	NA	TRBJ2-1	14	NA	TGCAGTGCCCTTTCAGGGGTTCCCTACAATGAGCAGTTCTTC	CSALSGVPYNEQFF
TRBV5-1	many	TRBJ1-2	14	NA	TGCGCCAGCAGCTTGTCCGGGGGCGACTATGGCTACACCTTC	CASSLSGGDYGYTF
TRBV5-6	NA	TRBJ1-3	13	NA	TGTGCCAGCAGCCCTTACGCTGGAAACACCATATATTTT	CASSPYAGNTIYF
TRBV18	NA	TRBJ1-1	15	TRBD1	TGTGCCAGCTCACCACCGACAGGGGTCGGCACTGAAGCTTTCTTT	CASSPPTGVGTEAFF
TRBV7-2	NA	TRBJ1-1	14	NA	TGTGCCAGCAGCCTACAATCAGCTAACACTGAAGCTTTCTTT	CASSLQSANTEAFF
TRBV28	NA	TRBJ2-5	14	NA	TGTGCCAGCAGTTTGGCTGAGGGGAAAGGGACCCAGTACTTC	CASSLAEGKGTQYF
TRBV6-2/TRBV6-3	NA	TRBJ1-5	16	NA	TGTGCCAGCAGCCGAAAGGGTGCGCTCAGCAATCAGCCCCAGCATTTT	CASSRKGALSNQPQHF
TRBV6-6	NA	TRBJ1-6	11	NA	TGTGCCAGCAGTCCCTCGGGGCCCCTCCACTTT	CASSPSGPLHF
TRBV12-3/TRBV12-4	few	TRBJ2-2	13	NA	TGTGCCAGCAACCCCCGGGGCCCCGGGGAGCTGTTTTTT	CASNPRGPGELFF